This T cell receptor (beta chain) was observed in a study of blood T cell repertoires in COVID-19. Study overall: Sources were T cells, B-cell-depleted T cells, or PBMCs; the material itself was cDNA or gDNA.

Recruitment covered roughly 22 US areas and drew participants whose ages spanned roughly 18 to 100 years. Membership in each cohort depended on participant-reported clinical history. The protocol was immunoSEQ multiplex PCR, while the TCRdb copy is restricted to in-frame clones and leaves out a portion. The data hold fewer than 250,000 clones, with around 88% observed a single time. The germline V and J ends were trimmed by 4 bases and 6 bases, with 14 bases remaining between them. CDR3 size: 15 residues. In germline, CDR1 is SGHRS, CDR2 YFSETQ. This TCR was recovered from a woman aged 45-60 years with acute COVID-19. Sequencing was performed on PBMCs or T cells enriched from blood (not recorded which). The chain couples TRBV5-1 to TRBJ1-6; D is unresolved. The CDR3 nucleotides are TGCGCCAGCAGCGACCGAGGGATCCCTAATTCACCCCTCCACTTT. Protein sequence: CASSDRGIPNSPLHF.